There are many counts of the clone carrying this T cell receptor (beta chain). Its antigen is unknown. This sample was taken from a study of metastatic and nonmetastatic thyroid tumors. Study context: Malignant and benign thyroid patients had repertoires compared in peripheral blood and tumor or nodule tissue.

Before thyroid surgery, none of the patients had received any treatment. TCRdb re-clonotyped the PCR reads through MiXCR. Among about 19,000 clones, roughly 23% were seen once, and the ten largest hold about 10%. CDR1 is SGHAT and CDR2 is FQDESV in the germline V gene (reference sequence). The CDR3 extends over 16 amino acids. The V end lost 4 bases, the J end lost 2 bases, and 18 bases lay between the germline ends. Regarding the study as a whole: Benign nodules were reported to have significantly lower TCR beta diversity than malignant thyroid tumors, in blood and tumor.

This TCR was sampled from a male donor with papillary thyroid cancer or a benign thyroid nodule (not recorded which). Some clones in this sample may be carry-over from other donors' samples. The source material was tumor tissue. The V gene is TRBV11-1, the J gene TRBJ2-7; possibly TRBD1 for D (5 bases). This CDR3 reads CASSSPRGIFAYEQYF. The CDR3 bases are TGTGCCAGCAGCTCCCCTAGGGGTATCTTTGCCTACGAGCAGTACTTC.